What follows are 12 T cell receptor beta chains derived from one specimen sequenced in a study of CD4+ T cells in melanoma. Method: immunoSEQ multiplex PCR; TCRdb's copy keeps in-frame clones and lacks some. The sample lists 15,000 to 20,000 clones, around 82% occurring once. Source material: cells from a culture (not recorded whether cultured in vitro). These receptors were taken from a human donor with melanoma.

The rearrangement links TRBV6-4 to TRBJ1-1, with 7 bases identical to TRBD1. Unmatched junction bases numbered 9, after V lost 9 bases and J lost 2 bases. Germline V CDR1 and CDR2: MRHNA, SNTAGT. The CDR3 covers 14 residues. This CDR3 reads CARYPQGSNTEAFF. The CDR3 coding sequence is TGTGCCAGGTATCCACAGGGGAGCAACACTGAAGCTTTCTTT.

The chain has TRBV6-1 and TRBJ2-7; TRBD1 matches 12 bases. Looked up from germline, CDR1 is MNHNS and CDR2 is SASEGT. The J segment lost 3 bases and the V segment lost 6 bases, leaving 6 bases of the junction unmatched. This CDR3 has 15 residues. In DNA, the CDR3 is TGTGCCAGCAGACCGGGACAGGGGGCGATCTACGAGCAGTACTTC. As protein: CASRPGQGAIYEQYF.

The V call is TRBV6-1, the J call TRBJ1-1; D ambiguous. Germline CDR1 MNHNS, CDR2 SASEGT. V lost 3 bases and J lost 7, with 18 bases in between. This CDR3 contains 15 residues. In DNA form, the CDR3 reads TGTGCCAGCAGTGATACACGCAAAGGGCGGGGTGAAGCTTTCTTT. This gives the protein CASSDTRKGRGEAFF.

The genes are TRBV30 and TRBJ1-3; TRBD1 might be the D (5 bases). The CDR3 loop spans 14 amino acids. Trimming took off 5 bases at V and 0 bases at J, with 11 bases between the two ends. CDR1 and CDR2 from the germline V gene are GTSNPN and SVGIG (reference sequence). In DNA, the CDR3 is TGTGCCTGGTCCGGACACCCCTCTGGAAACACCATATATTTT. It is translated as CAWSGHPSGNTIYF.

This rearrangement joins TRBV20-1 to TRBJ2-3; D gene unclear. The CDR3 is 11 amino acids. Per germline, CDR1 DFQATT and CDR2 SNEGSKA (reference sequence). V lost 3 bases and J 2 bases, leaving 3 bases between the germline ends. CDR3 region: CSASLTDTQYF. The CDR3 nucleotides are TGCAGTGCTAGCCTCACAGATACGCAGTATTTT.

This sequence joins TRBV5-5 and TRBJ2-1; possibly TRBD1 or TRBD2 for D (5 bases each). Germline CDR1 and CDR2: SGHKS and YYEKEE (reference sequence). CDR3 length equals 15 residues. The V end was cut by 3 bases, the J end by 6 bases, with 16 bases between. The chain's CDR3 is CASSWSRDRRNEQFF. Written as DNA, the CDR3 is TGTGCCAGCAGCTGGAGCCGGGACCGTCGCAATGAGCAGTTCTTC.

In this sample, this clone turned up a few times. J is TRBJ1-6 and V is TRBV19; 7 bases align to TRBD1. Per the germline V gene, CDR1 is LNHDA and CDR2 is SQIVND (reference sequence). Trimming took 5 bases from V and 10 from J; bases not matched to a gene: 5. This CDR3 region has 13 residues. CDR3 residues: CASSETGESPLHF. The CDR3 DNA reads as TGTGCCAGTAGTGAAACAGGGGAATCACCCCTCCACTTT.

This clone was seen only a few times. This sequence joins TRBV4-1 and TRBJ2-3; maybe TRBD1 (5 bases). The CDR3 has 16 amino acids. Germline V gene data show CDR1 as MGHRA and CDR2 as YSYEKL. Deletions cut 1 base from V and 5 bases from J, with 16 bases between. The CDR3 DNA reads TGCGCCAGCAGCCAAGCGGCAGGGCAGGTCAGAGATACGCAGTATTTT. It encodes CASSQAAGQVRDTQYF.

Comments on this clone: Compared with germline, one end of the junction differs, possibly owing to a read error. This chain links TRBV28 with TRBJ2-1, with 15 bases that match TRBD2. Germline V lookup: CDR1 MDHEN, CDR2 SYDVKM. The CDR3 has 17 residues. The CDR3 reads CASNEGGTSGGYNEQFF. The DNA for the CDR3 is TGTGCCAGCAACGAGGGCGGGACTAGCGGGGGGTACAACGAGCAGTTCTTC.

This clone was seen only a few times. The chain links TRBV19 to TRBJ2-1; D may be TRBD2 (6 bases). The V gene lost 4 bases and the J gene lost 9 bases, with 16 bases spanning the gap. In germline, CDR1 is LNHDA, CDR2 SQIVND (reference sequence). The CDR3 extends over 14 amino acids. CDR3 loop: CASSNGAGGGEQFF. The CDR3 DNA reads TGTGCCAGTAGTAATGGGGCCGGGGGAGGTGAGCAGTTCTTC.

The gene calls are TRBV5-6 and TRBJ1-1; no reliable D call. The CDR3 has 14 amino acids. The V gene's germline CDR1 is SGHDT and CDR2 YYEEEE. The V end was cut by 4 bases, the J end by 6 bases, with 16 bases between. CDR3 nucleotide sequence: TGTGCCAGCAGCCCTACAGACCACCCGGCTGAAGCTTTCTTT. As protein: CASSPTDHPAEAFF.

CDR3 nucleotide sequence: TGCGCCAGCAGCTCCGGAACCTTGCGGGGCGCCTACAATGAGCAGTTCTTC. Translated: CASSSGTLRGAYNEQFF. The rearrangement uses TRBV5-1 and TRBJ2-1, with D possibly being TRBD2 (6 bases). Trimming removed 3 bases from V and 2 bases from J, with 18 bases in between. CDR1 is SGHRS and CDR2 is YFSETQ in the germline V gene. CDR3 length equals 17 residues.